This record looks at one T cell receptor beta chain sequence and its context. The sample comes from a study of monozygotic twins with inflammatory bowel disease. TCRdb re-called the 5' RACE reads, yielding one record per CDR3 amino acid sequence without DNA. The repertoire table contains 88,000 or so distinct CDR3 sequences. Blood samples measuring less than 3 ml were taken per donor. Germline V gene data show CDR1 as ENHRY and CDR2 as SYGVKD. The CDR3 length is 14 residues. The chain carries TRBV10-3 and TRBJ1-1. Sequencing was performed on blood. The origin of this receptor is a human donor with ulcerative colitis or Crohn's disease, or a healthy co-twin of an affected twin (not recorded which). The CDR3: CAISESEVRAEAFF.